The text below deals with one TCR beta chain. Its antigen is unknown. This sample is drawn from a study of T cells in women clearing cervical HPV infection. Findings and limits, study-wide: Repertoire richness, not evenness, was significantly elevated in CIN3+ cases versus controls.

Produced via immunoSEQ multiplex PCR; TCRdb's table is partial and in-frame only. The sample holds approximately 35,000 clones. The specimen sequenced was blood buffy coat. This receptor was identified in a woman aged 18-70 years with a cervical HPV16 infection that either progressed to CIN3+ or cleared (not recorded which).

The chain's CDR3 is CASSLEGAYGYTF. The DNA read from the CDR3 is TGTGCCAGCAGCTTAGAGGGGGCCTATGGC. The V and J genes are TRBV7-9 and TRBJ1-2; TRBD1 matches 7 bases. Coverage ceases 3 residues before the CDR3 finishes, and the germline J gene fills in the end. J lost 4 bases, V lost 1 base, and 0 bases had no gene match. The CDR3 runs 13 residues. From germline, CDR1 is SEHNR and CDR2 FQNEAQ (reference sequence).